This TCR beta chain was observed in a study of cytomegalovirus exposure and HLA in healthy donors. Healthy bone marrow donors made up the cohort. Trimming cost V 5 bases and J 7 bases; bases outside gene matches: 8. This CDR3 contains 15 residues. In germline, CDR1 is MDHEN, CDR2 SYDVKM. Notes on this clone: The antigen is undetermined.

PCR involved 60 Vbeta and 13 Jbeta primers. TCRdb keeps only in-frame clones here, not all; method: immunoSEQ multiplex PCR. The repertoire consists of 150,000 or so clones, with around 80% occurring once and the leading ten covering 1.5%. The study, taken as a whole, reports: Later analysis revealed greater clonal expansion in HLA-associated TCR beta chains than in equally common others. Links to common viral pathogens appeared, in a later analysis, for several of the most significant clusters.

V is TRBV28 and J is TRBJ2-7, with 13 bases that match TRBD2. Sequencing was carried out using PBMCs. The source of this sequence is a female donor in good health and CMV-seronegative. CDR3 DNA: TGTGCCAGCAGTATACTAGCGGGAGGGCCTTGGGAGCAGTACTTC. Translation gives CASSILAGGPWEQYF.